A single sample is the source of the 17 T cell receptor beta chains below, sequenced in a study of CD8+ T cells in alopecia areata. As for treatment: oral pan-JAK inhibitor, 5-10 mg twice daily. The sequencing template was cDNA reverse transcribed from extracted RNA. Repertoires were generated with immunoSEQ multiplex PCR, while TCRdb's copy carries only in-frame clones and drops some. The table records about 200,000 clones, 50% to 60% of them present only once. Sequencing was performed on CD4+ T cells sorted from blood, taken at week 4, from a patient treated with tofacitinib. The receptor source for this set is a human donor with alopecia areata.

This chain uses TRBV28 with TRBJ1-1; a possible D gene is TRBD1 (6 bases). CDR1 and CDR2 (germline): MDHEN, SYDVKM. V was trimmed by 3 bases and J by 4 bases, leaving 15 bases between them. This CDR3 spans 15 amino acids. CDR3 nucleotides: TGTGCCAGCAGTTTGCCAACAGGGCTTGCCACTGAAGCTTTCTTT. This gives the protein CASSLPTGLATEAFF.

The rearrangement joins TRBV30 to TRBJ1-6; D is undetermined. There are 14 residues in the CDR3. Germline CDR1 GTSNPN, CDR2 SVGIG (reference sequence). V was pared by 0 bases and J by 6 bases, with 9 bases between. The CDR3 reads CAWSVGSSNSPLHF. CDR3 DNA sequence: TGTGCCTGGAGTGTAGGGAGCTCTAATTCACCCCTCCACTTT.

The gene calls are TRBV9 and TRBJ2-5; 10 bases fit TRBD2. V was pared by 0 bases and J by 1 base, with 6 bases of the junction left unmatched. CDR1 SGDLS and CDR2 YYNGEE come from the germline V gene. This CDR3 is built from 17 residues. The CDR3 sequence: CASSVVSSGGLQETQYF. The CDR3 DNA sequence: TGTGCCAGCAGCGTAGTGTCTAGCGGGGGTCTCCAAGAGACCCAGTACTTC.

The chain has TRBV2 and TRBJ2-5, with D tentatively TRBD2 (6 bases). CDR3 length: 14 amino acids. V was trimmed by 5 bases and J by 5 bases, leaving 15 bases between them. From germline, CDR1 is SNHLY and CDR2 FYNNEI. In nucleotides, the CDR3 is TGTGCCAGCAGTTTCACCGGGACTGCGGAGACCCAGTACTTC. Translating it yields CASSFTGTAETQYF.

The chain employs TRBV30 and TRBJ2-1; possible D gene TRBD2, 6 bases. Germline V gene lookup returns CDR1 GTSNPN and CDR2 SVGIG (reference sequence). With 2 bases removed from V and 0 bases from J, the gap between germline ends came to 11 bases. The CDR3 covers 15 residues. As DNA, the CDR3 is TGTGCCTGGAGTAGGACTACCAGCTCCTACAATGAGCAGTTCTTC. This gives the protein CAWSRTTSSYNEQFF. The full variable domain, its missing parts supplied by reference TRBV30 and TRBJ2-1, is SQTIHQWPATLVQPVGSPLSLECTVEGTSNPNLYWYRQAAGRGLQLLFYSVGIGQISSEVPQNLSASRPQDRQFILSSKKLLLSDSGFYLCAWSRTTSSYNEQFFGPGTRLTVL.

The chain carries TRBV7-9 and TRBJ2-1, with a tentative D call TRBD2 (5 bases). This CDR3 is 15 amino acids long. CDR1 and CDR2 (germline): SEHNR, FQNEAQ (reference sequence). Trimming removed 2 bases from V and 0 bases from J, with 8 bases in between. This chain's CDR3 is CASSLSGSSYNEQFF. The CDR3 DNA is TGTGCCAGCAGCTTATCGGGGAGCTCCTACAATGAGCAGTTCTTC. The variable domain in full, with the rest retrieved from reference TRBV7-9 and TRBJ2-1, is DTGVSQNPRHKITKRGQNVTFRCDPISEHNRLYWYRQTLGQGPEFLTYFQNEAQLEKSRLLSDRFSAERPKGSFSTLEIQRTEQGDSAMYLCASSLSGSSYNEQFFGPGTRLTVL.

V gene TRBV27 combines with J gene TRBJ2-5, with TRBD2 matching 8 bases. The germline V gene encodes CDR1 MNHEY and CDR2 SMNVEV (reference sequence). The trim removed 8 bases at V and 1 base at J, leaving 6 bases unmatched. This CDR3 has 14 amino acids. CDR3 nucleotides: TGTGCCAGCGCCGTAGCGGGGAGCCAAGAGACCCAGTACTTC. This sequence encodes CASAVAGSQETQYF.

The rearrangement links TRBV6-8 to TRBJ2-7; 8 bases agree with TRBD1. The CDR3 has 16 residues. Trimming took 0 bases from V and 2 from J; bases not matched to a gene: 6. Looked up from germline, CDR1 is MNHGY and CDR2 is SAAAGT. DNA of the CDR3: TGTGCCAGCAGTTACTCGAGGGACAGGAACCCCTACGAGCAGTACTTC. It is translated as CASSYSRDRNPYEQYF.

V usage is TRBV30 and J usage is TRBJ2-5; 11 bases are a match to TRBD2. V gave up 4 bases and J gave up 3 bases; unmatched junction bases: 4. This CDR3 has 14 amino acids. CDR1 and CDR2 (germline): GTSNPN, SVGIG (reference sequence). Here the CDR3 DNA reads TGTGCCTGGACCCCGGGACTAGCGGAAGAGACCCAGTACTTC. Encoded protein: CAWTPGLAEETQYF.

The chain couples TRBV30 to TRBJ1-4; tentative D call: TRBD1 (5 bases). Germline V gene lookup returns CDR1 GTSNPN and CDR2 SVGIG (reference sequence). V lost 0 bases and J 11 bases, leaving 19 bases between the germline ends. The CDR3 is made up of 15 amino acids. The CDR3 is CAWSVSAGNLDKLFF. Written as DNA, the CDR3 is TGTGCCTGGAGTGTATCGGCAGGGAACCTGGATAAACTGTTTTTT.

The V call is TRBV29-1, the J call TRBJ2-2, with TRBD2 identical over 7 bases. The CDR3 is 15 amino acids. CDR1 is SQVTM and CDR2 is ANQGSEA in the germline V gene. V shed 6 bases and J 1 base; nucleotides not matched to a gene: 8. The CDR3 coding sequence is TGCAGCGTCGGTGGACTAGACCGGAACACCGGGGAGCTGTTTTTT. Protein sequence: CSVGGLDRNTGELFF.

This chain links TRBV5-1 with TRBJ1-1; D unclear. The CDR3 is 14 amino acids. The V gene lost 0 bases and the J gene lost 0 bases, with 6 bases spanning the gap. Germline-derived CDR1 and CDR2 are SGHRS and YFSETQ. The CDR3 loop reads CASSLDGVNTEAFF. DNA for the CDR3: TGCGCCAGCAGCTTGGATGGGGTGAACACTGAAGCTTTCTTT.

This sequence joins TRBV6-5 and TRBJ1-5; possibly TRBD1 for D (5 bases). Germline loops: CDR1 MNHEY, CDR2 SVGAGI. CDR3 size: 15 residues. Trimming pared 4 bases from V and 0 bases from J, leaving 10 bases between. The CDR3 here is CASSFRAHSNQPQHF. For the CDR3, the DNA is TGTGCCAGCAGTTTCAGGGCCCATAGCAATCAGCCCCAGCATTTT.

CDR3 DNA sequence: TGTGCCAGCTCACCAATATTAGACGGATACAATGAGCAGTTCTTC. Protein product: CASSPILDGYNEQFF. The chain couples TRBV18 to TRBJ2-1, with no clear D. CDR1 and CDR2 from the germline V gene are KGHSH and LQKENI. V was cut by 2 bases and J by 4 bases, with 12 bases left in between. The CDR3 is 15 amino acids.

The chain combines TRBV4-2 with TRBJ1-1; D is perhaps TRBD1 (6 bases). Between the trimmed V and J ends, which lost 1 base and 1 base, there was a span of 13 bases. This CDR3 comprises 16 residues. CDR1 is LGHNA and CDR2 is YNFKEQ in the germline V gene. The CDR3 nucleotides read TGTGCCAGCAGCCAAGTTGAGGGGGTGGGGAACACTGAAGCTTTCTTT. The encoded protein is CASSQVEGVGNTEAFF.

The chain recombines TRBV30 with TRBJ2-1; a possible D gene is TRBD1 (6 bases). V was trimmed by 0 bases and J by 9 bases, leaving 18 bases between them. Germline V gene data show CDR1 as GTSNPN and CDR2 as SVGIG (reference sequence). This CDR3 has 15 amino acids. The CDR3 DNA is TGTGCCTGGAGTGTAGGCTGGACAGCCGGCGGTGAGCAGTTCTTC. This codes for CAWSVGWTAGGEQFF.

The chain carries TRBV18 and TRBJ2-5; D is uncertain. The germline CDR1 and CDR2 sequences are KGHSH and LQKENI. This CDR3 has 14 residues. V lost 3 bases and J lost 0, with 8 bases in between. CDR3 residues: CASSPRRNQETQYF. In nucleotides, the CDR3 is TGTGCCAGCTCACCGCGAAGGAACCAAGAGACCCAGTACTTC.